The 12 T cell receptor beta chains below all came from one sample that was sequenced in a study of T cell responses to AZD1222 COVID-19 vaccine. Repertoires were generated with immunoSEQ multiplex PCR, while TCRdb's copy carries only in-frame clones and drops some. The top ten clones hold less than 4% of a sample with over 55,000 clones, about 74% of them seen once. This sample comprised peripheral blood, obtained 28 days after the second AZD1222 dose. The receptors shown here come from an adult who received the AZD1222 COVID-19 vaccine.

CDR3 sequence reads: CASSQARGQWTQYF. Here the CDR3 DNA reads TGTGCCAGCAGCCAAGCCCGGGGACAGTGGACCCAGTACTTC. The chain links TRBV3-1 (or the pseudogene TRBV3-2) to TRBJ2-5; 7 bases are shared with TRBD1. The CDR3 runs 14 residues. Germline trimming cut 1 base from V and 7 bases from J; bases unmatched to any gene: 6. Germline CDR1 LGHDT, CDR2 YNNKEL (reference sequence).

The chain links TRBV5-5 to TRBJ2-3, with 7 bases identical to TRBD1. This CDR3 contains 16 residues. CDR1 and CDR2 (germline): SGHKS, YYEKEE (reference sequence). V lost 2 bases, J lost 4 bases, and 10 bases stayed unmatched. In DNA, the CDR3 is TGTGCCAGCAGCTTTAGCAACAGGGGCCTATCAGATACGCAGTATTTT. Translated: CASSFSNRGLSDTQYF. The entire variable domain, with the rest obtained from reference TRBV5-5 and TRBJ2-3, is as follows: DAGVTQSPTHLIKTRGQQVTLRCSPISGHKSVSWYQQVLGQGPQFIFQYYEKEERGRGNFPDRFSARQFPNYSSELNVNALLLGDSALYLCASSFSNRGLSDTQYFGPGTRLTVL.

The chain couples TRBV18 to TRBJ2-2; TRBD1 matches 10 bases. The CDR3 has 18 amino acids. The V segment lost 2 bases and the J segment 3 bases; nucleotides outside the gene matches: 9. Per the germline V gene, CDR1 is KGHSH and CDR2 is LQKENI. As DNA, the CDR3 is TGTGCCAGCTCACCAAGGATCCCCGGGACAGGGGACACCGGGGAGCTGTTTTTT. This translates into CASSPRIPGTGDTGELFF.

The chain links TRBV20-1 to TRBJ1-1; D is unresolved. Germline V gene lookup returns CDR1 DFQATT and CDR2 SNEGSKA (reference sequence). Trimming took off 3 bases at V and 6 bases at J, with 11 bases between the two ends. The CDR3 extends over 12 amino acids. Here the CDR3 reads CSASSREAEAFF. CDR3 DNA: TGCAGTGCTAGTAGCCGGGAAGCTGAAGCTTTCTTT.

CDR3: CASSVASSSTDTQYF. Here the CDR3 DNA reads TGTGCCAGCAGCGTAGCATCGAGTTCTACAGATACGCAGTATTTT. This chain joins TRBV9 and TRBJ2-3, with D unclear. The V end lost 0 bases, the J end lost 3 bases, and 11 bases lay between the germline ends. Germline CDR1 and CDR2: SGDLS and YYNGEE. The CDR3 consists of 15 residues. The complete variable domain, with remaining parts taken from reference TRBV9 and TRBJ2-3, reads DSGVTQTPKHLITATGQRVTLRCSPRSGDLSVYWYQQSLDQGLQFLIQYYNGEERAKGNILERFSAQQFPDLHSELNLSSLELGDSALYFCASSVASSSTDTQYFGPGTRLTVL.

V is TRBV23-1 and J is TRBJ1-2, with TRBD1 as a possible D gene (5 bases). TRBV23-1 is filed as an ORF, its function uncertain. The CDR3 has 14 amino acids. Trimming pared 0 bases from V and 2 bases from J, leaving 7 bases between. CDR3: CASSQSGPNYGYTF. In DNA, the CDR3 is TGCGCCAGCAGTCAATCGGGGCCCAACTATGGCTACACCTTC.

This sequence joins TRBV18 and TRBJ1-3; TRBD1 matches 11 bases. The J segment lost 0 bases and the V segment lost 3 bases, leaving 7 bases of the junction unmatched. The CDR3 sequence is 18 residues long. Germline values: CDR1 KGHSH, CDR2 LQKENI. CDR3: CASSPARTGGDSGNTIYF. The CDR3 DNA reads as TGTGCCAGCTCACCCGCACGGACAGGGGGCGACTCTGGAAACACCATATATTTT.

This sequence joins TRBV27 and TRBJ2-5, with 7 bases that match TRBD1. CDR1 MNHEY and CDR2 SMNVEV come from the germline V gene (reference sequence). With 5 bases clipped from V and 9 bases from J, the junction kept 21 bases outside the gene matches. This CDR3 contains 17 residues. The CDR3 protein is CASSPSPGTALGSAQYF. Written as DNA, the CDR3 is TGTGCCAGCAGTCCCTCCCCCGGGACAGCCCTAGGCTCGGCCCAGTACTTC.

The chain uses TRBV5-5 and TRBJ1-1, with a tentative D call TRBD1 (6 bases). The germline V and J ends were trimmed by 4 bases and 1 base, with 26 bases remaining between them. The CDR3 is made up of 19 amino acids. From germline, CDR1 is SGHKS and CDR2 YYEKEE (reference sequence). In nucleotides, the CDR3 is TGTGCCAGCAGCCCAACATCGGGGGGACAAAACCCGCGGAACACTGAAGCTTTCTTT. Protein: CASSPTSGGQNPRNTEAFF.

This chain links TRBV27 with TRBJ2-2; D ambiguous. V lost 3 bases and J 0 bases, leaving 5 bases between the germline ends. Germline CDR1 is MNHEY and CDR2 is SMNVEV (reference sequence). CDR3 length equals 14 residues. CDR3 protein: CASSLYTNTGELFF. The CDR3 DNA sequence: TGTGCCAGCAGTTTGTACACGAACACCGGGGAGCTGTTTTTT.

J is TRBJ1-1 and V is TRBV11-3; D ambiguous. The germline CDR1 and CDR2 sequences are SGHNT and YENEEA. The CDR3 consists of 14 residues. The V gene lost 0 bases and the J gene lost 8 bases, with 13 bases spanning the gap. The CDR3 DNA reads TGTGCCAGCAGCTTAGATTCCCAGCCGAAAGAAGCTTTCTTT. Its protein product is CASSLDSQPKEAFF.

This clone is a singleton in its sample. The CDR3 loop reads CASSFQSGGEKLFF. CDR3 DNA: TGTGCCAGCAGTTTTCAGTCAGGGGGTGAAAAACTGTTTTTT. The gene calls are TRBV28 and TRBJ1-4; 7 bases line up with TRBD1. The CDR3 loop spans 14 amino acids. Per the germline V gene, CDR1 is MDHEN and CDR2 is SYDVKM. V dropped 3 bases and J dropped 7; count of bases not matched to a gene: 5.